The entry below describes one T cell receptor (beta chain). As yet, its antigen is unknown. A clone one base away is much larger, so this may be a read error. V lost 1 base to trimming and J lost 15 bases, with 10 bases between them. The CDR3 runs to 11 residues. A second PCR, run for roughly 7 to 11 cycles, used a sample-barcoded 5' primer plus a J-beta primer mix. TCRdb itself ran the 5' RACE reads through MiXCR, one entry per CDR3 protein. The repertoire holds under 850,000 distinct CDR3 sequences, with around 34% as singletons. The data were taken from a study of blood T cells in healthy people across ages. Study findings and constraints: When one million T cells were used, diversity estimates were thought to be underestimates. With age, beta diversity per million T cells declined roughly linearly, significantly by approximately 40. Long-lived and aged donors differed, with more naive CD4+ cells and higher diversity in the long-lived.

The source is a man younger than 30 in good health. The genes are TRBV12-3 or TRBV12-4 and TRBJ2-4; D gene uncertain. The specimen was blood. The CDR3 spells CASSLVDRRYF. The CDR3 coding sequence is TGTGCCAGCAGTTTAGTAGACCGGCGGTACTTC.